This T cell receptor beta chain came from a study of cytomegalovirus exposure and HLA in healthy donors. Produced via immunoSEQ multiplex PCR; TCRdb's table is partial and in-frame only. The sample consists of under 300,000 clones, around 85% of them appearing once. The germline V and J ends were trimmed by 3 bases and 0 bases, with 23 bases remaining between them. This CDR3 has 19 residues. Germline V lookup: CDR1 SNHLY, CDR2 FYNNEI. The chain couples TRBV2 to TRBJ1-1; TRBD1 is a possible D gene (5 bases). Material: PBMCs. This clonotype was sampled from a woman under 30 in good health and CMV-seronegative. CDR3 in amino acids: CASSDKVGRAEIMNTEAFF. CDR3 in DNA: TGTGCCAGCAGTGATAAGGTCGGCAGGGCGGAGATTATGAACACTGAAGCTTTCTTT.